The 5 T cell receptor beta chains below come from one sample, sequenced in a study of cytomegalovirus exposure and HLA in healthy donors. Sequenced by immunoSEQ multiplex PCR; TCRdb stores in-frame clones only, minus some. The sample consists of 130,000 to 150,000 clones, approximately 93% of them appearing once. The sequenced sample was PBMCs. These receptors originate from a man aged 18-30 years in good health and CMV-seronegative.

The rearrangement uses TRBV7-7 and TRBJ2-1; 7 positions agree with TRBD2. The V gene's germline CDR1 is SSHAT and CDR2 FNYEAQ (reference sequence). The V and J ends lost 5 bases and 7 bases, in that order; junction bases with no gene match: 20. This CDR3 contains 18 residues. The CDR3 region has the DNA TGTGCCAGCAGCCCAGAGGAGTTAGCGGGTGTTCTTAGTAATGAGCAGTTCTTC. As protein: CASSPEELAGVLSNEQFF.

The CDR3 protein is CASSTRTLSYEQYF. CDR3 DNA: TGTGCCAGCAGCACAAGGACTCTATCCTACGAGCAGTACTTC. The chain employs TRBV7-9 and TRBJ2-7; D perhaps matches TRBD2 (5 bases). Germline V gene lookup returns CDR1 SEHNR and CDR2 FQNEAQ (reference sequence). V lost 5 bases to trimming and J lost 1 base, with 12 bases between them. CDR3 length: 14 residues.

The genes are TRBV28 and TRBJ1-5; 7 positions agree with TRBD1. Unmatched junction bases numbered 7, after V lost 8 bases and J lost 3 bases. Germline V CDR1 and CDR2: MDHEN, SYDVKM. This CDR3 is 14 amino acids long. The CDR3 DNA is TGTGCCAGCTCAACGGGACAGCCCAATCAGCCCCAGCATTTT. Translation: CASSTGQPNQPQHF.

The rearrangement uses TRBV19 and TRBJ2-1; 8 positions agree with TRBD2. Germline assignment: CDR1 LNHDA and CDR2 SQIVND (reference sequence). V was pared by 0 bases and J by 8 bases, with 12 bases of the junction left unmatched. CDR3 length: 17 residues. DNA of the CDR3: TGTGCCAGTAGTATAGATCAGGGACTGGGCGGGGGGCATGAGCAGTTCTTC. Residues: CASSIDQGLGGGHEQFF.

The V gene is TRBV30, the J gene TRBJ2-5, with 8 bases lining up with TRBD1. Germline V gene lookup returns CDR1 GTSNPN and CDR2 SVGIG (reference sequence). This CDR3 is 13 amino acids long. The V and J ends lost 5 bases and 5 bases, in that order; junction bases with no gene match: 7. The CDR3 nucleotides are TGTGCCTGGTCAGGGGGCGGTTGGGAGACCCAGTACTTC. It yields the protein CAWSGGGWETQYF.